Detailed here is one TCR beta chain. Extracted RNA was reverse transcribed, and the resulting cDNA served as sequencing template. TCRdb's copy holds only in-frame clones and misses some; the assay was immunoSEQ multiplex PCR. The data show about 200,000 clones, 35% to 40% seen once. Stated treatment: oral pan-JAK inhibitor, 5-10 mg twice daily. This sample is drawn from a study of CD8+ T cells in alopecia areata. CDR1 and CDR2 from the germline V gene are SQVTM and ANQGSEA. V dropped 6 bases and J dropped 2; count of bases not matched to a gene: 3. The CDR3 length is 13 residues. The TCR sequence derives from a human donor with alopecia areata. Sequencing used CD4+ T cells sorted from blood, obtained at roughly week 30, from a patient treated with tofacitinib. The chain combines TRBV29-1 with TRBJ1-1; 10 bases map to TRBD1. DNA of the CDR3: TGCAGCGTCGTGACAGGGGGCAACACTGAAGCTTTCTTT. This gives the protein CSVVTGGNTEAFF.